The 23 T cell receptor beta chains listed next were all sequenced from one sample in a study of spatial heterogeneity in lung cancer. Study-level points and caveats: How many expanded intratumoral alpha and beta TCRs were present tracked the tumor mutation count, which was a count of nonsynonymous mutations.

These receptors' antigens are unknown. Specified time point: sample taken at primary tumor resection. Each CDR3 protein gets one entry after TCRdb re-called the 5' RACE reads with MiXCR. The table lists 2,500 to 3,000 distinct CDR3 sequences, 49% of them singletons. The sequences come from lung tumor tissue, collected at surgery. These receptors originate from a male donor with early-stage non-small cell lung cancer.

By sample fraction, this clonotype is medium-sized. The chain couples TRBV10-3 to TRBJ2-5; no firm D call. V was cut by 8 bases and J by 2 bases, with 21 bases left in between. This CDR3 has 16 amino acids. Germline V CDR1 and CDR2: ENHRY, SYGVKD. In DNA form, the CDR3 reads TGTGCCATCCAAGGCGGAGCCGGGCTAATTCAAGAGACCCAGTACTTC. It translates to CAIQGGAGLIQETQYF.

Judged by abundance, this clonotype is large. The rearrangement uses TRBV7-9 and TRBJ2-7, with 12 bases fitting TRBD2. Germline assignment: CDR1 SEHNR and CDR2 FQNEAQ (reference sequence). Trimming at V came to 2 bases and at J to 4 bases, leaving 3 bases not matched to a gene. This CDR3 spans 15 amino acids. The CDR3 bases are TGTGCCAGCAGCTTACTGACTAGCGGGAGTTACGAGCAGTACTTC. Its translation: CASSLLTSGSYEQYF.

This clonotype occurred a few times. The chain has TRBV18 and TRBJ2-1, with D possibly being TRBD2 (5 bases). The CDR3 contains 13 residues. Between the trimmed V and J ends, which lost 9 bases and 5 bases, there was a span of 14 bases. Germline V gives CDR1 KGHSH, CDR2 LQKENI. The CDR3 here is CASKPGSNNEQFF. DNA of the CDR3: TGTGCCAGTAAGCCGGGGAGTAACAATGAGCAGTTCTTC.

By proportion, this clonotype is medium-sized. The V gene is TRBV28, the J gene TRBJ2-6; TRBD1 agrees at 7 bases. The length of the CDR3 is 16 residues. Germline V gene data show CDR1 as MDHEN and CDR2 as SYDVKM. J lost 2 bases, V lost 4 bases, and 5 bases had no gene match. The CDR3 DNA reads TGTGCCAGCAGTTCCCCCGGGACAGCTGGGGCCAACGTCCTGACTTTC. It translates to CASSSPGTAGANVLTF.

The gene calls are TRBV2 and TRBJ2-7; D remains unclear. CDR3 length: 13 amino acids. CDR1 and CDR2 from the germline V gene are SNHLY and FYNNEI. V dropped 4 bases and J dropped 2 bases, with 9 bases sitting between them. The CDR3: CASSGEGTYEQYF. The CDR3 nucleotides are TGTGCCAGCAGTGGAGAAGGGACCTACGAGCAGTACTTC.

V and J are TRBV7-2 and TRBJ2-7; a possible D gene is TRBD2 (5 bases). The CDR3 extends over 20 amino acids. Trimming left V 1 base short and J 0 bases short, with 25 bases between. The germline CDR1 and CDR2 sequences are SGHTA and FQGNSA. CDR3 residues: CASSLGWTFKPTPSSYEQYF. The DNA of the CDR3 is TGTGCCAGCAGCTTAGGCTGGACTTTCAAACCAACCCCGAGCTCCTACGAGCAGTACTTC.

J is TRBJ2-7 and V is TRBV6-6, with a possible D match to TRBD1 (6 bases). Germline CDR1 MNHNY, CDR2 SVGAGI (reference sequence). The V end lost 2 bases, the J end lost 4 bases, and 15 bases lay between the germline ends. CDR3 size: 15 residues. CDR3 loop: CASSYDGTTAYEQYF. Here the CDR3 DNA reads TGTGCCAGCAGTTACGACGGGACAACAGCATACGAGCAGTACTTC.

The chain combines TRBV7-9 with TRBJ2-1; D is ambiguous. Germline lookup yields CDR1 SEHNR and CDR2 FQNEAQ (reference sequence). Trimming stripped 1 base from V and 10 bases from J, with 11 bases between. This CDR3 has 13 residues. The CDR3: CASSLDGGVEQFF. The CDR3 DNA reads TGTGCCAGCAGCTTAGACGGTGGAGTGGAGCAGTTCTTC.

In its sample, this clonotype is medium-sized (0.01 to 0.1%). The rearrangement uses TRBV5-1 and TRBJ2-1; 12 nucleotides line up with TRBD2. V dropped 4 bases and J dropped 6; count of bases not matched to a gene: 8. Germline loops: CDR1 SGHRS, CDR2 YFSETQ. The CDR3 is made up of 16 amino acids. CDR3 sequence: CASSPASGRAVNEQFF. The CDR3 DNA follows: TGCGCCAGCAGCCCTGCTAGCGGGAGGGCGGTCAATGAGCAGTTCTTC.

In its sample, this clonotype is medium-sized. CDR3 region: CASSLRGQSTDTQYF. As DNA, the CDR3 is TGTGCCAGCAGTCTCAGGGGGCAAAGCACAGATACGCAGTATTTT. This chain connects TRBV27 to TRBJ2-3; 8 nucleotides line up with TRBD1. V was clipped by 5 bases and J by 0 bases; unmatched bases: 4. Germline V gene data show CDR1 as MNHEY and CDR2 as SMNVEV (reference sequence). The CDR3 covers 15 residues.

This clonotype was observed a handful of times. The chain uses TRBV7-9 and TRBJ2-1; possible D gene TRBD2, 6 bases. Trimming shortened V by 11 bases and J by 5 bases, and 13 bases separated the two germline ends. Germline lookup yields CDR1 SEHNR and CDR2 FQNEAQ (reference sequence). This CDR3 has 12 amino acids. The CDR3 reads CAARGGNNEQFF. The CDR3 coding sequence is TGTGCCGCCCGTGGGGGGAACAATGAGCAGTTCTTC.

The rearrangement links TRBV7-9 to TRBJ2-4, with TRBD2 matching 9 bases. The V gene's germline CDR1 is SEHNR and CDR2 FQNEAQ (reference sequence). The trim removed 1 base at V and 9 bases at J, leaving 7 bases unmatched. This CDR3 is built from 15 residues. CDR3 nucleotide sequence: TGTGCCAGCAGCTTAGGTCGAGCGGGAGGCACCATTCAGTACTTC. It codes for CASSLGRAGGTIQYF.

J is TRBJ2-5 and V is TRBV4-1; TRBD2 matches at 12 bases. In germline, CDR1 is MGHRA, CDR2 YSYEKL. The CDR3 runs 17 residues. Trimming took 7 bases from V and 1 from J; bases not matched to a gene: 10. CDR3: CASTPQLAGGLQETQYF. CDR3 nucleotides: TGCGCCAGCACCCCCCAACTAGCGGGAGGCCTCCAAGAGACCCAGTACTTC.

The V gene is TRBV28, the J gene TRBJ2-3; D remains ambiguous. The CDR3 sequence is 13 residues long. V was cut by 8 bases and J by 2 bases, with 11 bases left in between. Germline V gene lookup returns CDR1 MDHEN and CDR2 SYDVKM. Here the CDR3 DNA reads TGTGCCAGCCTCACGCGAAACACAGATACGCAGTATTTT. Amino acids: CASLTRNTDTQYF.

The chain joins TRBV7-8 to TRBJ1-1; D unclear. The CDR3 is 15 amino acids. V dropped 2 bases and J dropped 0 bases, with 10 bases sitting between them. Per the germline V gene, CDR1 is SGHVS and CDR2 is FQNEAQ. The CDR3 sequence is CASSLSRQMNTEAFF. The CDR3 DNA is TGTGCCAGCAGCTTAAGTCGACAAATGAACACTGAAGCTTTCTTT.

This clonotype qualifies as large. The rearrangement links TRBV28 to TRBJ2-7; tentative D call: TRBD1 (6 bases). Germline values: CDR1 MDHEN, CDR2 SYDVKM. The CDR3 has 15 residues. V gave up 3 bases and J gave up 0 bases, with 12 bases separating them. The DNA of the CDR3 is TGTGCCAGCAGTTTGACAGGTTTCCTCTCCTACGAGCAGTACTTC. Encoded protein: CASSLTGFLSYEQYF.

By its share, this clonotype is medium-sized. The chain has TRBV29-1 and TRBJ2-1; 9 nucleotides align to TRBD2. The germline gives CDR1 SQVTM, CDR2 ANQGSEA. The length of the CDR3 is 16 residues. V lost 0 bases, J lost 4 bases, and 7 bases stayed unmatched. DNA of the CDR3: TGCAGCGTTGAAGATCCCGCAGCGGGAGGTTACAATGAGCAGTTCTTC. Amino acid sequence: CSVEDPAAGGYNEQFF.

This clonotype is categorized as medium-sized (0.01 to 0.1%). CDR3: CASSLQGRRGREETQYF. Here the CDR3 DNA reads TGTGCCAGCAGCCTCCAAGGTAGACGAGGGCGGGAGGAGACCCAGTACTTC. V usage is TRBV7-9 and J usage is TRBJ2-5; TRBD2 matches at 7 bases. This CDR3 spans 17 amino acids. Losses at the gene ends were 5 bases for V and 5 bases for J; bases not matched to a gene: 17. CDR1 and CDR2 from the germline V gene are SEHNR and FQNEAQ (reference sequence).

The CDR3 DNA sequence: TGCAGTGCTAGAGGTGGAAGATACTCATGGGCGCAGTATTTT. It encodes CSARGGRYSWAQYF. The V and J genes are TRBV20-1 and TRBJ2-3; D not certain. V lost 1 base and J lost 10, with 18 bases in between. Germline CDR1 and CDR2: DFQATT and SNEGSKA (reference sequence). CDR3 size: 14 residues.

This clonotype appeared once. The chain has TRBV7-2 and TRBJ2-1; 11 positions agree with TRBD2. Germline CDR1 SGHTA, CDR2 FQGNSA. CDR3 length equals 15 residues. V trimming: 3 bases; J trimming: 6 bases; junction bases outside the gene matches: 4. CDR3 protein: CASSFPSGGTNEQFF. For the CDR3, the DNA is TGTGCCAGCAGCTTCCCTAGCGGGGGGACCAATGAGCAGTTCTTC.

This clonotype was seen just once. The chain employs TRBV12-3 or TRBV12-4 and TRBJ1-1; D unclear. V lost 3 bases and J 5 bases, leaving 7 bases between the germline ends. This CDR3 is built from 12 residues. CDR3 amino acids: CASSFVGTEAFF. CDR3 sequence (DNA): TGTGCCAGCAGTTTCGTTGGGACTGAAGCTTTCTTT.

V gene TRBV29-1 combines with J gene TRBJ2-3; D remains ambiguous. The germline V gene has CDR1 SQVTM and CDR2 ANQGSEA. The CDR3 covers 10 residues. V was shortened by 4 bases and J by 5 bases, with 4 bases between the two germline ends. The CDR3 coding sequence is TGCAGCGTTGCTGAAGATACGCAGTATTTT. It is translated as CSVAEDTQYF.

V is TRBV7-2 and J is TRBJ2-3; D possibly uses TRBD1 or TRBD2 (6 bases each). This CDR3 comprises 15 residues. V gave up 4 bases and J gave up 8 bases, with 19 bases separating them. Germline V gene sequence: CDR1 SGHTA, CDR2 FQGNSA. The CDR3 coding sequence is TGTGCCAGCAGCTCCTCCCTGGGGGCCGGGGGTACGCAGTATTTT. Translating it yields CASSSSLGAGGTQYF.